These 30 T cell receptor beta chains came from one sample sequenced in a study of spatial heterogeneity in lung cancer. TCRdb analysed the 5' RACE reads with MiXCR anew, one entry per CDR3 protein. Here the sample spans 16,000 or so distinct CDR3 sequences, roughly 4% being singletons. Time point denoted: sample taken at primary tumor resection. This material consisted of normal lung tissue next to the tumor, taken at surgery. The receptors stem from a male donor with early-stage non-small cell lung cancer.

This clonotype qualifies as medium-sized. A library made for alpha chains picked up this beta chain off target, so its size means little. This chain uses TRBV11-2 with TRBJ2-1; 12 nucleotides line up with TRBD2. Germline CDR1 and CDR2: SGHAT and FQNNGV. This CDR3 spans 20 amino acids. Germline trimming cut 0 bases from V and 7 bases from J; bases unmatched to any gene: 16. In nucleotides, the CDR3 is TGTGCCAGCAGCTTAGAAGCACTAGCGGGAGGCCCGATGCGTAAAAATGAGCAGTTCTTC. Translating it yields CASSLEALAGGPMRKNEQFF.

This clonotype was counted ten times or more. With the library built for alpha chains, this beta chain is off target and its frequency is not meaningful. V and J are TRBV6-1 and TRBJ2-3; weak D call: TRBD1 (6 bases). Trimming removed 1 base at V and 9 bases at J, with 14 bases between. This CDR3 is built from 14 residues. Per the germline V gene, CDR1 is MNHNS and CDR2 is SASEGT. CDR3 DNA sequence: TGTGCCAGCAGTGAAGTAGTCCAGGGGAAGACGCAGTATTTT. Protein product: CASSEVVQGKTQYF.

The table lists this clonotype with many counts. With the library built for alpha chains, this beta chain is off target and its frequency is not meaningful. The chain employs TRBV28 and TRBJ1-6; D uncertain. Trimming cost V 4 bases and J 8 bases, with 6 bases left between them. The CDR3 is 12 amino acids. Germline V CDR1 and CDR2: MDHEN, SYDVKM. DNA for the CDR3: TGTGCCAGCAGTTCCAGCGATTCACCCCTCCACTTT. Encoded protein: CASSSSDSPLHF.

This clonotype has ten or more counts. This beta chain turned up in a library designed for alpha chains; as an off-target read, its abundance says little. The V gene is TRBV6-2 or TRBV6-3, the J gene TRBJ2-3; 12 bases match TRBD2. The germline V gene encodes CDR1 MNHEY and CDR2 SVGEGT. The CDR3 consists of 18 residues. The trim removed 2 bases at V and 4 bases at J, leaving 10 bases unmatched. CDR3 region: CASSYAPSGRAWADTQYF. The CDR3 DNA is TGTGCCAGCAGTTACGCGCCTAGCGGGAGGGCTTGGGCAGATACGCAGTATTTT.

This clonotype occurred many times. This beta chain is off target for a library built for alpha chains, so its abundance means little. This chain joins TRBV7-2 and TRBJ1-3, with D unresolved. Germline CDR1 is SGHTA and CDR2 is FQGNSA. The CDR3 consists of 16 residues. Trimming took 3 bases from V and 0 from J, leaving 12 bases between them. CDR3 amino acids: CASSFRGPLSGNTIYF. CDR3 DNA: TGTGCCAGCAGCTTCCGAGGCCCACTCTCTGGAAACACCATATATTTT.

This clonotype was detected ten times or more. For a library built for alpha chains, this beta chain is a stray read; little rests on its size. The rearrangement joins TRBV9 to TRBJ1-3; D perhaps matches TRBD1 (6 bases). Per germline, CDR1 SGDLS and CDR2 YYNGEE. The V end lost 3 bases, the J end lost 2 bases, and 12 bases lay between the germline ends. This CDR3 has 15 amino acids. DNA of the CDR3: TGTGCCAGCAGCGCCCAGGGGCTGGCTGGAAACACCATATATTTT. Protein sequence: CASSAQGLAGNTIYF.

Ten or more counts support this clonotype. This beta chain is a stray sequence in a library constructed for alpha chains; its clone size is not meaningful. This chain connects TRBV20-1 to TRBJ2-3; a possible D gene is TRBD2 (6 bases). Between the trimmed V and J ends, which lost 6 bases and 6 bases, there was a span of 19 bases. Germline V CDR1 and CDR2: DFQATT, SNEGSKA (reference sequence). The CDR3 covers 14 residues. The CDR3 is CSAQLASNVDTQYF. CDR3 nucleotides: TGCAGTGCCCAACTAGCTTCCAACGTGGATACGCAGTATTTT.

This clonotype was picked up many times. With the library built for alpha chains, this beta chain is off target and its frequency is not meaningful. The chain links TRBV20-1 to TRBJ2-3; D is uncertain. There are 12 residues in the CDR3. Trimming took 6 bases from V and 3 from J, leaving 10 bases between them. Germline V gene sequence: CDR1 DFQATT, CDR2 SNEGSKA (reference sequence). CDR3 residues: CSAHSETDTQYF. Here the CDR3 DNA reads TGCAGTGCGCACTCCGAGACAGATACGCAGTATTTT.

This clonotype was seen many times. The size of this beta chain means little, since it is a stray read in a library made for alpha chains. The chain joins TRBV11-2 to TRBJ1-1; TRBD1 matches 10 bases. The J segment lost 11 bases and the V segment lost 3 bases, leaving 3 bases of the junction unmatched. CDR3 size: 12 residues. The germline V gene has CDR1 SGHAT and CDR2 FQNNGV. The CDR3 coding sequence is TGTGCCAGCAGCTTGACAGGGGGCTGGGCTTTCTTT. It translates to CASSLTGGWAFF.

This clonotype has a count of ten or more. Being off target in a library aimed at alpha chains, this beta chain has a size of little meaning. The chain employs TRBV18 and TRBJ2-1; possible D gene TRBD2, 6 bases. The CDR3 extends over 13 amino acids. Germline V gives CDR1 KGHSH, CDR2 LQKENI. Deletions cut 4 bases from V and 6 bases from J, with 10 bases between. CDR3 nucleotide sequence: TGTGCCAGCTCACAGTCGGGAGTCAATGAGCAGTTCTTC. The encoded protein is CASSQSGVNEQFF. The entire variable domain, with the rest obtained from reference TRBV18 and TRBJ2-1, is as follows: NAGVMQNPRHLVRRRGQEARLRCSPMKGHSHVYWYRQLPEEGLKFMVYLQKENIIDESGMPKERFSAEFPKEGPSILRIQQVVRGDSAAYFCASSQSGVNEQFFGPGTRLTVL.

This clonotype was detected ten times or more. A library made for alpha chains picked up this beta chain off target, so its size means little. The chain combines TRBV7-6 with TRBJ2-7; 10 nucleotides match TRBD2. V gave up 1 base and J gave up 2 bases; unmatched junction bases: 2. Germline lookup yields CDR1 SGHVS and CDR2 FNYEAQ. This CDR3 spans 15 amino acids. The CDR3 DNA reads as TGTGCCAGCAGCTTAGTTGGGACTAGCGCCTACGAGCAGTACTTC. It encodes CASSLVGTSAYEQYF.

This clonotype was counted many times. A library prepared for alpha chains yielded this beta chain as an off-target read; its size is of little meaning. The V call is TRBV12-3 or TRBV12-4, the J call TRBJ1-3, with TRBD1 as a possible D gene (6 bases). Trimming removed 5 bases from V and 4 bases from J, with 24 bases in between. The CDR3 has 18 amino acids. The CDR3 DNA reads TGTGCCAGCAGTCCCCCGGAGGGGGACCCCGGGTCAGGAAACACCATATATTTT. It codes for CASSPPEGDPGSGNTIYF.

This clonotype was seen ten or more times. Being off target in a library aimed at alpha chains, this beta chain has a size of little meaning. This chain joins TRBV6-1 and TRBJ1-2; D ambiguous. The germline V gene encodes CDR1 MNHNS and CDR2 SASEGT. Trimming took 5 bases from V and 1 from J, leaving 17 bases between them. This CDR3 contains 16 residues. CDR3 sequence (DNA): TGTGCCAGCAGTTCGCATGACACAAACCGTAACTATGGCTACACCTTC. Its protein product is CASSSHDTNRNYGYTF.

This clonotype was counted at least ten times. This beta chain was picked up by a library intended for alpha chains and is off target, so its count carries little meaning. The chain links TRBV28 to TRBJ1-2, with D possibly being TRBD1 (6 bases). The CDR3 is made up of 15 amino acids. Germline V gene sequence: CDR1 MDHEN, CDR2 SYDVKM. V lost 6 bases and J 1 base, leaving 15 bases between the germline ends. CDR3 DNA sequence: TGTGCCAGCAGACCCGGACAGAATATTAACTATGGCTACACCTTC. It translates to CASRPGQNINYGYTF.

To note about this clonotype: The size of this beta chain means little, since it is a stray read in a library made for alpha chains. The chain links TRBV29-1 to TRBJ2-2; no definite D call. V was clipped by 5 bases and J by 1 base, with 8 bases between them. Germline CDR1 reads SQVTM; CDR2 reads ANQGSEA. The CDR3 loop spans 13 amino acids. The CDR3, as DNA: TGCAGCGTTCTCCAGCGGAACACCGGGGAGCTGTTTTTT. Encoded protein: CSVLQRNTGELFF.

This clonotype has at least ten counts. This beta chain slipped into a library made for alpha chains as a stray read, so its size is not meaningful. DNA for the CDR3: TGTGCCAGCAGCTCGCCCGCCGGGACTAGCGGCACAGATACGCAGTATTTT. It is translated as CASSSPAGTSGTDTQYF. The V gene is TRBV7-9, the J gene TRBJ2-3, with TRBD2 identical over 10 bases. V lost 4 bases to trimming and J lost 1 base; unmatched junction nucleotides: 8. CDR3 size: 17 residues. Germline CDR1 is SEHNR and CDR2 is FQNEAQ (reference sequence).

This clonotype was counted at least ten times. This beta chain represents an off-target read in a library built for alpha chains; its size is of limited meaning. The rearrangement joins TRBV27 to TRBJ2-7; D may be TRBD1 (6 bases). Germline V lookup: CDR1 MNHEY, CDR2 SMNVEV (reference sequence). Between the trimmed V and J ends, which lost 5 bases and 0 bases, there was a span of 17 bases. This CDR3 is built from 16 residues. The CDR3 DNA sequence: TGTGCCAGCAGTGCCGGACAGACAAAGGACTCCTACGAGCAGTACTTC. Encoded protein: CASSAGQTKDSYEQYF.

This clonotype was seen many times. This beta chain is an unintended read in a library built for alpha chains; its size means little. The rearrangement links TRBV29-1 to TRBJ1-1; 12 bases map to TRBD1. The germline V gene encodes CDR1 SQVTM and CDR2 ANQGSEA. The CDR3 covers 14 residues. J gave up 6 bases and V 4 bases, and 6 bases lay outside the gene matches. The CDR3: CSVGDRGRIAEAFF. The CDR3 DNA is TGCAGCGTTGGGGACAGGGGGCGCATCGCTGAAGCTTTCTTT. Variable domain in full (rest from reference TRBV29-1 and TRBJ1-1): SAVISQKPSRDICQRGTSLTIQCQVDSQVTMMFWYRQQPGQSLTLIATANQGSEATYESGFVIDKFPISRPNLTFSTLTVSNMSPEDSSIYLCSVGDRGRIAEAFFGQGTRLTVV.

This clonotype is judged medium-sized. Since the library was made to target alpha chains, this beta chain is a stray read and its abundance is not meaningful. The genes are TRBV7-8 and TRBJ2-3, with TRBD2 matching 9 bases. The junction had 20 bases not matched to a gene; V was cut back by 2 bases and J by 2 bases. The CDR3 has 21 amino acids. Germline CDR1 is SGHVS and CDR2 is FQNEAQ. Here the CDR3 reads CASSLIVPIESSGDYTDTQYF. The CDR3 DNA is TGTGCCAGCAGCTTAATCGTTCCAATAGAGTCTAGCGGGGACTACACAGATACGCAGTATTTT.

This clonotype was picked up many times. The size of this beta chain means little, since it is a stray read in a library made for alpha chains. The chain couples TRBV2 to TRBJ2-3; D is unresolved. CDR3 length equals 14 residues. V shed 5 bases and J shed 0 bases, with 9 bases lying between them. Germline V gene lookup returns CDR1 SNHLY and CDR2 FYNNEI. CDR3 coding DNA: TGTGCCAGCAGTAGCAACCCTAGCACAGATACGCAGTATTTT. Its protein product is CASSSNPSTDTQYF.

In this sample, this clonotype is medium-sized (0.01 to 0.1%). Since it is a stray read in a library aimed at alpha chains, this beta chain has a size that is not meaningful. The CDR3 protein is CAISESETQGGSYGYTF. CDR3 coding DNA: TGTGCCATCAGTGAGTCGGAAACTCAGGGAGGTAGCTATGGCTACACCTTC. The V and J genes are TRBV10-3 and TRBJ1-2, with D possibly being TRBD1 (5 bases). Trimming pared 0 bases from V and 4 bases from J, leaving 18 bases between. Per germline, CDR1 ENHRY and CDR2 SYGVKD. This CDR3 region has 17 residues.

This clonotype showed up many times. This beta chain is an off-target read within a library intended for alpha chains, so its frequency means little. This chain joins TRBV12-3 or TRBV12-4 and TRBJ2-7; TRBD1 is a possible D gene (5 bases). V shed 3 bases and J shed 1 base, with 13 bases lying between them. The CDR3 consists of 15 residues. The CDR3 DNA sequence: TGTGCCAGCAGTTTCCCCGCGGCAGGGTCCTACGAGCAGTACTTC. Amino acid sequence: CASSFPAAGSYEQYF.

This clonotype was seen many times. Because this beta chain is a stray read in a library intended to capture alpha chains, its abundance should not be given much weight. The chain is built from TRBV12-3 or TRBV12-4 and TRBJ1-1; no firm D call. V dropped 2 bases and J dropped 4 bases, with 8 bases sitting between them. The CDR3 is made up of 13 amino acids. The CDR3 reads CASSLSGATEAFF. In nucleotides, the CDR3 is TGTGCCAGCAGTTTATCGGGTGCCACTGAAGCTTTCTTT.

This clonotype came up many times. As an off-target read in a library built for alpha chains, this beta chain has a frequency of little significance. The V gene is TRBV20-1, the J gene TRBJ2-7, with D possibly being TRBD1 (7 bases). The CDR3 sequence is 14 residues long. Germline V gene sequence: CDR1 DFQATT, CDR2 SNEGSKA (reference sequence). V shed 4 bases and J shed 2 bases, with 15 bases lying between them. The DNA of the CDR3 is TGCAGTGCTACTTCTGACAGGGAGGCCTACGAGCAGTACTTC. It yields the protein CSATSDREAYEQYF.

This clonotype was picked up many times. The library was prepared for alpha chains; this beta chain is a stray read, so its frequency means little. This chain joins TRBV29-1 and TRBJ2-7; the D gene is possibly TRBD1 (6 bases). The V end was cut by 4 bases, the J end by 6 bases, with 13 bases between. The CDR3 is 12 residues long. Germline V gene data show CDR1 as SQVTM and CDR2 as ANQGSEA. DNA of the CDR3: TGCAGCGTTGGGTGGGGGCCCGGCGAGCAGTACTTC. This gives the protein CSVGWGPGEQYF.

This clonotype has a count of ten or more. Because the library targeted alpha chains, this beta chain is an off-target read whose size means little. This chain connects TRBV5-1 to TRBJ2-1, with 14 bases matching TRBD2. The CDR3 consists of 16 residues. Germline-derived CDR1 and CDR2 are SGHRS and YFSETQ. V gave up 4 bases and J gave up 13 bases; unmatched junction bases: 13. CDR3 nucleotides: TGCGCCAGCAGCGACGGGACTAGCGGGAGCCAGCGCGGTCAGTTCTTC. This translates into CASSDGTSGSQRGQFF.

The table lists this clonotype with many counts. The library was designed around alpha chains, so this beta chain is a stray read whose abundance carries little weight. The V and J genes are TRBV3-1 and TRBJ2-7; 8 nucleotides agree with TRBD2. The CDR3 contains 15 residues. The trim removed 0 bases at V and 1 base at J, leaving 2 bases unmatched. In germline, CDR1 is LGHDT, CDR2 YNNKEL (reference sequence). The CDR3 bases are TGTGCCAGCAGCCAAGAACTAGCGGTGTCCTACGAGCAGTACTTC. The encoded protein is CASSQELAVSYEQYF.

This clonotype was seen many times. Because this beta chain is a stray read in a library intended to capture alpha chains, its abundance should not be given much weight. The chain combines TRBV29-1 with TRBJ2-7; tentative D call: TRBD1 (6 bases). The CDR3 covers 13 residues. V was cut by 3 bases and J by 9 bases, with 18 bases left in between. Per germline, CDR1 SQVTM and CDR2 ANQGSEA. The CDR3 DNA reads TGCAGCGTTGACCCAGGGGACCGAAGCGGGCAGTACTTC. Protein product: CSVDPGDRSGQYF.

This clonotype appeared many times. This beta chain is a stray sequence in a library constructed for alpha chains; its clone size is not meaningful. The chain recombines TRBV12-3 or TRBV12-4 with TRBJ1-2; tentatively, D is TRBD1 (6 bases). V was clipped by 6 bases and J by 12 bases, with 14 bases between them. The CDR3 consists of 11 residues. In nucleotides, the CDR3 is TGTGCCAGCAGCACAACAACAGGGCACACCTTC. Translated, it gives CASSTTTGHTF.

Many counts were recorded for this clonotype. The library was designed around alpha chains, so this beta chain is a stray read whose abundance carries little weight. The chain has TRBV6-1 and TRBJ2-7; tentative D call: TRBD2 (6 bases). Germline values: CDR1 MNHNS, CDR2 SASEGT. V was pared by 6 bases and J by 2 bases, with 11 bases between. The CDR3 sequence is 13 residues long. CDR3 DNA: TGTGCCAGCAGGTTGGGGGGAACCTACGAGCAGTACTTC. As protein: CASRLGGTYEQYF.